The source of this T cell receptor beta chain is a study of PD-1 blockade in classical Hodgkin lymphoma. The study, taken as a whole, reports: Patients with a complete response exhibited baseline diversity comparable to newly diagnosed patients. At C4D1, TCR diversity had climbed significantly for CD4+ cells, though not for CD8+ cells. Baseline TCR diversity was reportedly lower in newly diagnosed patients than healthy donors.

Only in-frame clones appear in the TCRdb table, and some are missing; sequencing was by immunoSEQ multiplex PCR. This sample has about 94,000 clones, with about 91% found just once. This clone is medium-sized (0.01 to 0.1%). Antigen: not known. CDR3 size: 16 residues. CDR1 is SGHRS, CDR2 YFSETQ, per germline. V shed 3 bases, J shed 5 bases, and the junction held 9 bases outside the gene matches. Each patient relapsed following autologous stem cell transplantation, and prior brentuximab vedotin exposure differed. This clonotype originated in a human donor with classical Hodgkin lymphoma. The sequencing here drew on peripheral blood mononuclear cells (PBMCs), taken before the second cycle of nivolumab. J is TRBJ2-7 and V is TRBV5-1; 12 bases align to TRBD2. CDR3 protein: CASSSLTSGSFNEQYF. For the CDR3, the DNA is TGCGCCAGCAGCTCCCTGACTAGCGGGAGTTTCAACGAGCAGTACTTC. The full variable domain, in which reference TRBV5-1 and TRBJ2-7 provide the parts outside the CDR3, is KAGVTQTPRYLIKTRGQQVTLSCSPISGHRSVSWYQQTPGQGLQFLFEYFSETQRNKGNFPGRFSGRQFSNSRSEMNVSTLELGDSALYLCASSSLTSGSFNEQYFGPGTRLTVT.